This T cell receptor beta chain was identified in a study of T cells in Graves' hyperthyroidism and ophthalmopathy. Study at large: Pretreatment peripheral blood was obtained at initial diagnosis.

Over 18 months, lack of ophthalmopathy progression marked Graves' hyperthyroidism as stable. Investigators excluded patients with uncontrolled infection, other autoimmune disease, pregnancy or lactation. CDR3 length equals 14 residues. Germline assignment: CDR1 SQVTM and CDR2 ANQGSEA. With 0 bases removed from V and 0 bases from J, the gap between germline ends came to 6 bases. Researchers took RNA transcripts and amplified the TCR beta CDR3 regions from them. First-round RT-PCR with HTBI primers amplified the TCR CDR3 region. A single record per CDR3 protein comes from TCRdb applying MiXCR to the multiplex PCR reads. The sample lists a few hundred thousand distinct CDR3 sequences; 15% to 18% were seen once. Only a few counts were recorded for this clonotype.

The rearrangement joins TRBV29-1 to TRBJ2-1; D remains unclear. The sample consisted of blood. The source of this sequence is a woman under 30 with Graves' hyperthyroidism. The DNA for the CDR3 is TGCAGCGTTGAAGAGTGGAGCTCCTACAATGAGCAGTTCTTC. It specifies CSVEEWSSYNEQFF.